The present T cell receptor beta chain was sequenced within a study of shared clonotypes between healthy human individuals. Looking at the study overall: Researchers drew samples from two women and a few men aged 18 to 49.

Donors were healthy HIV-negative adults without recent acute infections or vaccinations. A note on this clone: Its antigen remains unidentified.

After removal of 5 bases from V and 3 bases from J, the junction contained 6 bases not matched to a gene. Germline CDR1 is SQVTM and CDR2 is ANQGSEA. The CDR3 spans 14 residues. Study observations and caveats: The study drew on few donors, limiting represented genetic and exposure-history diversity.

Replicate sorted-subset PCRs were loaded with 150 to 250 ng DNA, tens of thousands of T cell genomes. Measured with immunoSEQ multiplex PCR; TCRdb has only the in-frame clones, and not every one. The table has over a million clones, approximately 98.5% seen once. The sequencing sample was made of naive CD4+ T cells sorted from blood. The subset denotes: CD45RA+ positively selected. The source is a man aged 30 to 39 in good health. This rearrangement joins TRBV29-1 to TRBJ2-1, with TRBD2 matching over 8 bases. The CDR3 reads CSVLMREDYNEQFF. CDR3 DNA sequence: TGCAGCGTTTTAATGCGGGAGGACTACAATGAGCAGTTCTTC.